A single sample gave rise to the 3 T cell receptor beta chains below, sequenced in a study of T cell responses to AZD1222 COVID-19 vaccine. Libraries were prepared by immunoSEQ multiplex PCR; TCRdb keeps only in-frame clonotypes and omits some of them. This sample yields tens of thousands of clones, of which roughly 90% are seen a single time; about 12% belongs to the top ten. This specimen consisted of peripheral blood, obtained 28 days after the second AZD1222 dose. All receptors derive from an adult who received the AZD1222 COVID-19 vaccine.

This clone was seen once. The chain recombines TRBV6-1 with TRBJ1-4, with a weak D call TRBD1 (5 bases). V was shortened by 1 base and J by 8 bases, with 20 bases between the two germline ends. This CDR3 has 17 residues. Germline lookup yields CDR1 MNHNS and CDR2 SASEGT. The CDR3 here is CASSEGGGTGKAEKLFF. The CDR3 region has the DNA TGTGCCAGCAGTGAAGGTGGGGGAACAGGTAAAGCGGAAAAACTGTTTTTT.

A single count supports this clone. The chain is built from TRBV12-3 or TRBV12-4 and TRBJ1-5; D ambiguous. The V and J ends lost 3 bases and 10 bases respectively, with 10 bases between them. The CDR3 is 12 amino acids. The CDR3 region is CASSLAPSPQHF. In nucleotides, the CDR3 is TGTGCCAGCAGTTTGGCTCCAAGCCCCCAGCATTTT.

The chain joins TRBV7-8 to TRBJ1-4; D remains unclear. V lost 5 bases, J lost 0 bases, and 10 bases lay in between. The CDR3 is made up of 15 amino acids. The germline V gene has CDR1 SGHVS and CDR2 FQNEAQ. The CDR3 DNA follows: TGTGCCAGCAGCACGAACAGAGCAACTAATGAAAAACTGTTTTTT. Translation gives CASSTNRATNEKLFF.